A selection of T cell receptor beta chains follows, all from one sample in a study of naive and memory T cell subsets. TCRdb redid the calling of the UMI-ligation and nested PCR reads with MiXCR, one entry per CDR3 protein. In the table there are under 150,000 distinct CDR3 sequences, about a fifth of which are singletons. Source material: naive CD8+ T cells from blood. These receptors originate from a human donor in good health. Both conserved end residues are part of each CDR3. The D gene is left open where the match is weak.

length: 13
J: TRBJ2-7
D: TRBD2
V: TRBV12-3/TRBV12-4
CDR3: CASSPGLASEQYF

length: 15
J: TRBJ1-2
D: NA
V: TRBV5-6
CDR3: CASSADLEEDYGYTF

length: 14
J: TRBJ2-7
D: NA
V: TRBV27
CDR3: CASSSLAYTYEQYF

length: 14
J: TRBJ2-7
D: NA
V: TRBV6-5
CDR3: CASSYSGRSYEQYF

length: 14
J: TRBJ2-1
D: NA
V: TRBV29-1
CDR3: CSVLYRATYNEQFF

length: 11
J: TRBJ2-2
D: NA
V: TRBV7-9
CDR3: CASSGAGELFF

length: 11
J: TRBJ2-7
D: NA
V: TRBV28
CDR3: CASSASYEQYF

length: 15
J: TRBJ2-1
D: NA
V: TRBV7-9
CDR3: CASSLVETTYNEQFF

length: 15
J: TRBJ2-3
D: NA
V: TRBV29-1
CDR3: CSVPTRLGDTDTQYF

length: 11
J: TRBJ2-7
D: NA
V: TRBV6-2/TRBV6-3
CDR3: CASSYSSGQYF